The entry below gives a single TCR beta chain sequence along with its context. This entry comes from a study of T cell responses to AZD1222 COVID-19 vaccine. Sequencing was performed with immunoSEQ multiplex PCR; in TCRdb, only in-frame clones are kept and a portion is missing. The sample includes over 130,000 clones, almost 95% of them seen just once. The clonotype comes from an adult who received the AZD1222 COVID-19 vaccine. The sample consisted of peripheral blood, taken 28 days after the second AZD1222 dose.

The CDR3 region has the DNA TGTGCCAGCAGCGTATCGACAGGGAACACTGAAGCTTTCTTT. It encodes CASSVSTGNTEAFF. The V and J genes are TRBV9 and TRBJ1-1; a possible D gene is TRBD1 (6 bases). Germline V gene data show CDR1 as SGDLS and CDR2 as YYNGEE. The CDR3 contains 14 residues. V dropped 1 base and J dropped 1 base, with 8 bases sitting between them.